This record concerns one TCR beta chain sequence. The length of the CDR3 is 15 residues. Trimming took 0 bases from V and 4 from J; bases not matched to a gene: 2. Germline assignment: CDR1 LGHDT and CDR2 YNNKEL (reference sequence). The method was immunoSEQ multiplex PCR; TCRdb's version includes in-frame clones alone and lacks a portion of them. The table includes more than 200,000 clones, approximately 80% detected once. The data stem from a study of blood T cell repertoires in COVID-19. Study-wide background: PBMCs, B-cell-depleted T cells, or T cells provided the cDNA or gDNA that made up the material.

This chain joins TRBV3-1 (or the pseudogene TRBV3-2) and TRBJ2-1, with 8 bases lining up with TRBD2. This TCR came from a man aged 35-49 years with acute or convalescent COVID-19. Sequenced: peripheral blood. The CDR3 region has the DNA TGTGCCAGCAGCCAAGATTCGGGAGGGTACAATGAGCAGTTCTTC. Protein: CASSQDSGGYNEQFF.